This T cell receptor beta chain came from a study of T cell responses to AZD1222 COVID-19 vaccine. The CDR3 length is 14 residues. Trimming left V 5 bases short and J 9 bases short, with 17 bases between. From germline, CDR1 is MNHEY and CDR2 SMNVEV (reference sequence). Remarks on this clone: The antigen remains unidentified.

Sequencing was performed with immunoSEQ multiplex PCR; in TCRdb, only in-frame clones are kept and a portion is missing. The sample consists of 60,000 or so clones, approximately 80% of them appearing once. Regarding the study as a whole: Regions 160-218 and 743-854 dominated among vaccine-associated CD4 TCRs spanning spike.

The source material was peripheral blood, sampled on day 0 of AZD1222 vaccination. The clonotype originates from an adult in good health. The chain links TRBV27 to TRBJ2-1; tentatively, D is TRBD1 (5 bases). CDR3 sequence reads: CASSNQARTTEQFF. CDR3 bases: TGTGCCAGCAGTAACCAGGCCAGGACAACTGAGCAGTTCTTC.